This T cell receptor (beta chain) was retrieved from a study of T cell responses to AZD1222 COVID-19 vaccine. Turning to this clone: Its antigen remains unknown.

Germline lookup yields CDR1 SGHDT and CDR2 YYEEEE. Trimming cost V 4 bases and J 8 bases; bases outside gene matches: 11. There are 15 residues in the CDR3. Assay used: immunoSEQ multiplex PCR; TCRdb lists only in-frame clones, some missing. The sample has approximately 110,000 clones, 91% seen once; the top ten hold over 6.5%. Findings and limits, study-wide: Just five or six AZD1222 recipients were seropositive at baseline. Spike-specific TCR breadth and depth went up after people got two AZD1222 doses.

The genes are TRBV5-6 and TRBJ2-1, with 8 bases matching TRBD2. Sequenced material: peripheral blood, taken on day 0 of AZD1222 vaccination. This clonotype originated in an adult in good health. This chain's CDR3 is CASSLFTGGPDEQFF. The CDR3 DNA follows: TGTGCCAGCAGCCTATTTACGGGGGGGCCCGATGAGCAGTTCTTC. The full variable domain, completed using reference TRBV5-6 and TRBJ2-1, is DAGVTQSPTHLIKTRGQQVTLRCSPKSGHDTVSWYQQALGQGPQFIFQYYEEEERQRGNFPDRFSGHQFPNYSSELNVNALLLGDSALYLCASSLFTGGPDEQFFGPGTRLTVL.